This is a list of T cell receptor beta chains from one sample in a study of PD-L1 blockade in urothelial cancer. Produced via immunoSEQ multiplex PCR; TCRdb's table is partial and in-frame only. The table has about 44,000 clones, roughly four fifths seen once; the top ten hold around 2.9%. This specimen consisted of PBMCs, obtained around atezolizumab (anti-PD-L1) treatment. The receptor set was obtained from a man in his 70s with urothelial cancer. The CDR3 runs from the conserved cysteine through the conserved F or W. A D gene is named only where the DNA matches it firmly. Clone size appears in some rows only: once, few, many, or a class for an expanded clone.

-	TRBV5-4	-	TRBJ2-1	TGTGCCAGCAGCTTGGTCTTCGTTCCTGAGCAGTTCTTC	CASSLVFVPEQFF
TRBD2	TRBV7-2	once	TRBJ2-7	TGTGCCAGCAGTCCGACTAGCGGGAGAGGGGGCTACGAGCAGTACTTC	CASSPTSGRGGYEQYF
-	TRBV6-1	-	TRBJ2-7	TGTGCCAGCAGTGAAGCAAGCGTTTCAAAGCAGTACTTC	CASSEASVSKQYF
TRBD1	TRBV5-6	-	TRBJ1-1	TGTGCCAGCAGTGGGGCAGGGGGCATGAACACTGAAGCTTTCTTT	CASSGAGGMNTEAFF
-	TRBV21-1	-	TRBJ2-7	TGTGCCAGCCAACTAGCGTTCGACTCCTACGAGCAGTACTTC	CASQLAFDSYEQYF
-	TRBV5-1	few	TRBJ2-7	TGCGCCAGCAGAGAGGGGACACGGGCTCGGGAAGAGCAGTACTTC	CASREGTRAREEQYF
TRBD1	TRBV7-7	-	TRBJ2-3	TGTGCCAGCAGCCCTTCAGGGGGCCTTAATACGCAGTATTTT	CASSPSGGLNTQYF
-	TRBV30	-	TRBJ1-1	TGTGCCTGGAGTAGACAGAAGAACACTGAAGCTTTCTTT	CAWSRQKNTEAFF
TRBD1	TRBV9	-	TRBJ2-7	TGTGCCAGCAGCGTGACCGGGACAGCCTACGAGCAGTACTTC	CASSVTGTAYEQYF
-	TRBV7-9	-	TRBJ2-5	TGTGCCAGCAGCTTGACTGGGTTGGAGACCCAGTACTTC	CASSLTGLETQYF
TRBD1	TRBV28	-	TRBJ2-7	TGTGCCAGCAGTTTCGGGACAGGGGACCACGAGCAGTACTTC	CASSFGTGDHEQYF
TRBD1	TRBV2	-	TRBJ1-1	TGTGCCAGTTCCTTGGACAGGAAGAACACTGAAGCTTTCTTT	CASSLDRKNTEAFF
TRBD1	TRBV6-5	-	TRBJ2-1	TGTGCCAGCACCCCCGGGACAGGGAGGAATGAGCAGTTCTTC	CASTPGTGRNEQFF
-	TRBV5-6	-	TRBJ2-6	TGTGCCAGCAGCTTGGAAGTAAGGGGTTCCGGGGCCAACGTCCTGACTTTC	CASSLEVRGSGANVLTF
TRBD1	TRBV4-3	-	TRBJ1-2	TGCGCCAGCAGCCAAGACGAACGACAGGGGAAAAACTATGGCTACACCTTC	CASSQDERQGKNYGYTF
TRBD2	TRBV2	-	TRBJ2-7	TGTGCCAGCAGCCGTTGGTCGGGAGGGGACGAGCAGTACTTC	CASSRWSGGDEQYF
-	TRBV6-6	-	TRBJ2-1	TGTGCCAGCAGTTACACCGAGGGCGATGAGCAGTTCTTC	CASSYTEGDEQFF
-	TRBV5-6	-	TRBJ1-2	TGTGCCAGCAGCCGGGGGGATCGGCCCTCTAACTATGGCTACACCTTC	CASSRGDRPSNYGYTF
TRBD1	TRBV4-1	-	TRBJ1-6	TGCGCCAGCAGCCAAGCCCCAGGGGGTTCACCCCTCCACTTT	CASSQAPGGSPLHF
-	TRBV7-9	-	TRBJ1-1	TGTGCCAGCAGCTTGACAGAGTCAATGAACACTGAAGCTTTCTTT	CASSLTESMNTEAFF
TRBD2	TRBV28	-	TRBJ2-7	TGTGCCAGCTCCAGCGGGAGAATTTACGAGCAGTACTTC	CASSSGRIYEQYF
-	TRBV5-1	-	TRBJ2-1	TGCGCCAGCAGCTTGGACAGGAGCTCCTACAATGAGCAGTTCTTC	CASSLDRSSYNEQFF
TRBD2	TRBV6-6	once	TRBJ2-7	TGTGCCAGCAGGAAGGGACCAGCGGGACCCTACGAGCAGTACTTC	CASRKGPAGPYEQYF
-	TRBV5-6	-	TRBJ2-7	TGTGCCAGCAGCTTGGAAGGGGCCAACTCCTACGAGCAGTACTTC	CASSLEGANSYEQYF
-	TRBV6-1	-	TRBJ1-6	TGTGCCAGCGGTAATGTCGGGGGGCTGGGTTCACCCCTCCACTTT	CASGNVGGLGSPLHF
TRBD2	TRBV6-1	-	TRBJ2-5	TGTGCCAGCAGTGAAGCGGTTCCGGGACTATCGACCCAGTACTTC	CASSEAVPGLSTQYF
TRBD2	TRBV6-5	-	TRBJ2-5	TGTGCCAGCAGTTACTCAGGCCTAGCGGTACAAGAGACCCAGTACTTC	CASSYSGLAVQETQYF
TRBD1	TRBV4-2	-	TRBJ1-4	TGTGCCAGCAGCCAGCGCACAGGGGGCAATAATGAAAAACTGTTTTTT	CASSQRTGGNNEKLFF
-	TRBV7-2	few	TRBJ1-3	TGTGCCAGCAGCTTAGCGGGAGGGGGAAACACCATATATTTT	CASSLAGGGNTIYF
TRBD2	TRBV5-1	-	TRBJ2-3	TGCGCCAGCAGCAAACTAGCGGGGGGTCGGACAGATACGCAGTATTTT	CASSKLAGGRTDTQYF
TRBD2	TRBV9	-	TRBJ2-1	TGTGCCAGCAGCGTAGCGGCGGGGGGGGCTTACAATGAGCAGTTCTTC	CASSVAAGGAYNEQFF
TRBD1	TRBV6-1	-	TRBJ1-1	TGTGCCAGCACCTATACAGGGGGGGGAGCTTTCTTT	CASTYTGGGAFF
TRBD1	TRBV5-4	few	TRBJ1-1	TGTGCCAGCAGCCCCCAACAGGGGGGCACTGAAGCTTTCTTT	CASSPQQGGTEAFF
-	TRBV19	-	TRBJ1-2	TGTGCCAGCCGGACAGTAGAAAGTTATGGCTACACCTTC	CASRTVESYGYTF
-	TRBV5-1	-	TRBJ1-6	TGCGCCAGCAGCTTGGGGACTACGGGAACCCTCCACTTT	CASSLGTTGTLHF
TRBD1	TRBV6-5	-	TRBJ1-1	TGTGCCAGCAGTCCAGAGACAGGGAAAGCTTTCTTT	CASSPETGKAFF
-	TRBV7-3	-	TRBJ2-1	TGTGCCAGCAGCCCATCGGGACTCCCTGACAATGAGCAGTTCTTC	CASSPSGLPDNEQFF
-	TRBV5-1	-	TRBJ1-2	TGCGCCAGCCGGGGAGGAGGAGACTATGGCTACACCTTC	CASRGGGDYGYTF
-	TRBV7-2	-	TRBJ2-7	TGTGCCAGCAGCCCTAGGCGGGTTTCCTACGAGCAGTACTTC	CASSPRRVSYEQYF
TRBD1	TRBV6-1	-	TRBJ1-5	TGTGCCAGCAGTGTAACAGGGACAGGTCAGCCCCAGCATTTT	CASSVTGTGQPQHF
-	TRBV6-1	-	TRBJ1-2	TGTGCCAGCAGCTCGACAGTTGGCTACACCTTC	CASSSTVGYTF
-	TRBV11-1	-	TRBJ2-7	TGTGCCAGCAGCCTCCGGGGGACAGCCTCCCTCTACGAGCAGTACTTC	CASSLRGTASLYEQYF
TRBD2	TRBV7-3	-	TRBJ2-1	TGTGCCAGCAGCTCACAAGCGGGATTCAATGAGCAGTTCTTC	CASSSQAGFNEQFF